A single sample is the source of the 17 T cell receptor beta chains below, sequenced in a study of T-cell memory formation after mild COVID-19. TCRdb itself ran the 5' RACE reads through MiXCR, one entry per CDR3 protein. The data hold 300,000 to 350,000 distinct CDR3 sequences, with 13% observed a single time. Sequenced sample: PBMCs or a T cell subset sorted from them (not recorded which). These receptor sequences come from a man aged 18 to 29 who had mild COVID-19 (a few samples of this study predate the infection). Cell type and time point are not known.

This clonotype was picked up many times. The V and J genes are TRBV12-3 or TRBV12-4 and TRBJ1-3, with 7 bases fitting TRBD1. V gave up 6 bases and J gave up 4 bases; unmatched junction bases: 6. The CDR3 extends over 14 amino acids. CDR3 in amino acids: CASRETGSGNTIYF. CDR3 nucleotides: TGTGCCAGCAGGGAGACAGGGTCGGGAAACACCATATATTTT.

This clonotype was seen a handful of times. This chain uses TRBV7-3 with TRBJ1-1, with D perhaps matching TRBD1 (5 bases). Per germline, CDR1 SGHTA and CDR2 FQGTGA. Trimming removed 5 bases at V and 0 bases at J, with 13 bases between. The CDR3 extends over 15 amino acids. As DNA, the CDR3 is TGTGCCAGCAGCCCCCGGACATACATGAACACTGAAGCTTTCTTT. This encodes CASSPRTYMNTEAFF.

V usage is TRBV12-3 or TRBV12-4 and J usage is TRBJ2-5; 12 bases are a match to TRBD2. This CDR3 has 16 amino acids. Germline trimming cut 3 bases from V and 2 bases from J; bases unmatched to any gene: 4. The CDR3 DNA sequence: TGTGCCAGCAGTTTCAGCCTAGCGGGGGGGCAAGAGACCCAGTACTTC. This gives the protein CASSFSLAGGQETQYF.

This CDR3 is CASSELVTGGLETQYF. The CDR3 DNA reads as TGTGCCAGCAGTGAACTCGTGACAGGGGGCTTAGAGACCCAGTACTTC. The chain links TRBV25-1 to TRBJ2-5; TRBD1 agrees at 10 bases. The V segment lost 2 bases and the J segment 4 bases; nucleotides outside the gene matches: 7. CDR3 length: 16 amino acids. Per germline, CDR1 MGHDK and CDR2 SYGVNS.

This clonotype was counted only a few times. V and J are TRBV7-3 and TRBJ1-1; unclear D gene. Germline CDR1 and CDR2: SGHTA and FQGTGA. This CDR3 region has 13 residues. V was trimmed by 5 bases and J by 1 base, leaving 8 bases between them. CDR3 nucleotide sequence: TGTGCCAGCAGCCAGGCGGAGAACACTGAAGCTTTCTTT. Amino acids: CASSQAENTEAFF.

This clonotype has more than one count but fewer than ten. The chain has TRBV4-3 and TRBJ1-2, with D tentatively TRBD1 (5 bases). The CDR3 runs to 14 residues. The V gene lost 4 bases and the J gene lost 7 bases, with 16 bases spanning the gap. In germline, CDR1 is LGHNA, CDR2 YSLEER. DNA of the CDR3: TGCGCCAGCAGCCCGCTAAACCGAGACAGTGGCTACACCTTC. This translates into CASSPLNRDSGYTF.

This clonotype was seen only a few times. The chain uses TRBV7-8 and TRBJ2-2; 9 bases match TRBD2. V trimming: 1 base; J trimming: 4 bases; junction bases outside the gene matches: 4. The CDR3 spans 16 residues. Germline V gene lookup returns CDR1 SGHVS and CDR2 FQNEAQ. The CDR3 is CASSLGTSVFTGELFF. The CDR3 DNA reads TGTGCCAGCAGCTTAGGGACTAGCGTATTCACCGGGGAGCTGTTTTTT.

This clonotype turned up a few times. The chain employs TRBV5-1 and TRBJ1-5; 9 bases line up with TRBD1. The CDR3 is 15 amino acids. Germline-derived CDR1 and CDR2 are SGHRS and YFSETQ. Germline trimming cut 1 base from V and 3 bases from J; bases unmatched to any gene: 2. This CDR3 is CASSLTGGHNQPQHF. The DNA of the CDR3 is TGCGCCAGCAGCTTGACAGGGGGCCACAATCAGCCCCAGCATTTT.

This clonotype was found a few times. The genes are TRBV29-1 and TRBJ1-2, with D possibly being TRBD1 (6 bases). CDR3 length: 16 residues. The V gene's germline CDR1 is SQVTM and CDR2 ANQGSEA. Between the trimmed V and J ends, which lost 6 bases and 3 bases, there was a span of 23 bases. CDR3: CSVAPKLEGGHYGYTF. CDR3 nucleotide sequence: TGCAGCGTCGCACCTAAATTAGAGGGGGGCCACTATGGCTACACCTTC.

For the CDR3, the DNA is TGTGCCAGCAGCTTATGGATGGGAGGCCAGAAGCACAATGAGCAGTTCTTC. This codes for CASSLWMGGQKHNEQFF. The gene calls are TRBV7-8 and TRBJ2-1, with D possibly being TRBD2 (6 bases). Germline CDR1 and CDR2: SGHVS and FQNEAQ. The V end was cut by 2 bases, the J end by 5 bases, with 19 bases between. This CDR3 is 17 amino acids long.

This clonotype was found a few times. CDR3 DNA: TGTGCCAGCAGCACCCGGGCAGGGAATCTCCATGAGCAGTTCTTC. Amino acid sequence: CASSTRAGNLHEQFF. The chain has TRBV6-6 and TRBJ2-1, with D possibly TRBD1 on 5 matching bases. CDR1 is MNHNY, CDR2 SVGAGI, per germline (reference sequence). The CDR3 spans 15 residues. V was shortened by 6 bases and J by 8 bases, with 20 bases between the two germline ends.

This clonotype has more than one count but fewer than ten. The chain has TRBV7-2 and TRBJ2-3; 9 nucleotides agree with TRBD2. The CDR3 runs to 14 residues. The junction had 5 bases not matched to a gene; V was cut back by 6 bases and J by 4 bases. Germline V gene data show CDR1 as SGHTA and CDR2 as FQGNSA. The CDR3 DNA is TGTGCCAGCAGACGAGCGGGGGGCCCAGATACGCAGTATTTT. Translated: CASRRAGGPDTQYF.

The chain couples TRBV29-1 to TRBJ2-3; a possible D gene is TRBD1 (6 bases). This CDR3 contains 12 residues. Trimming took off 8 bases at V and 2 bases at J, with 11 bases between the two ends. CDR1 is SQVTM, CDR2 ANQGSEA, per germline. CDR3 protein: CSSRDTTDTQYF. CDR3 DNA: TGCAGCTCCAGGGACACCACAGATACGCAGTATTTT.

This clonotype was seen a handful of times. V gene TRBV4-2 combines with J gene TRBJ2-5; 12 bases match TRBD1. Germline V lookup: CDR1 LGHNA, CDR2 YNFKEQ. The junction had 5 bases not matched to a gene; V was cut back by 6 bases and J by 3 bases. The CDR3 extends over 15 amino acids. Written as DNA, the CDR3 is TGTGCCAGCAGGAAGGGACAGGGGGCAGAAGAGACCCAGTACTTC. It is translated as CASRKGQGAEETQYF.

The gene calls are TRBV6-5 and TRBJ2-2; D uncertain. The germline gives CDR1 MNHEY, CDR2 SVGAGI. The ends were cut back, 10 bases at V and 4 bases at J, with 19 bases in the middle. This CDR3 region has 15 residues. The chain's CDR3 is CAIMKLTRVTGELFF. The CDR3 coding sequence is TGTGCCATCATGAAATTAACACGGGTCACCGGGGAGCTGTTTTTT.

This clonotype was seen more than once but under ten times. J is TRBJ1-6 and V is TRBV7-3, with 7 bases aligning to TRBD1. V lost 5 bases and J lost 7; bases outside the gene matches: 5. CDR3 length: 14 amino acids. Germline values: CDR1 SGHTA, CDR2 FQGTGA. CDR3 coding DNA: TGTGCCAGCAGCCCCATGGGACAGAATTCACCCCTCCACTTT. Its translation: CASSPMGQNSPLHF.

This clonotype was seen a few times. The chain has TRBV24-1 and TRBJ1-5; D is unclear. The CDR3 contains 16 residues. Trimming pared 4 bases from V and 3 bases from J, leaving 15 bases between. The germline V gene encodes CDR1 KGHDR and CDR2 SFDVKD. This CDR3 is CATSDQGLLDNQPQHF. In nucleotides, the CDR3 is TGTGCCACCAGTGACCAAGGACTTCTAGACAATCAGCCCCAGCATTTT.